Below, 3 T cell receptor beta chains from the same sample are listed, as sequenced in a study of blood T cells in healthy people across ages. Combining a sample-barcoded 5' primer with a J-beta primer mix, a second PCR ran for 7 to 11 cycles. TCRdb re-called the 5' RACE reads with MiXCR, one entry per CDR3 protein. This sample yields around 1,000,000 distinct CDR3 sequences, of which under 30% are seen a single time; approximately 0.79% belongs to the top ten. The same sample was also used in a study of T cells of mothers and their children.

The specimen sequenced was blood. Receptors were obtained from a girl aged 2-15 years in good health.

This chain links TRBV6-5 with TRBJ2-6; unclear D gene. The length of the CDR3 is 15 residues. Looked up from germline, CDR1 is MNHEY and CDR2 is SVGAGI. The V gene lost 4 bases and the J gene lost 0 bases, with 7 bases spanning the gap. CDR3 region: CASSSYVSGANVLTF. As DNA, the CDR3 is TGTGCCAGCAGTTCCTACGTCTCTGGGGCCAACGTCCTGACTTTC.

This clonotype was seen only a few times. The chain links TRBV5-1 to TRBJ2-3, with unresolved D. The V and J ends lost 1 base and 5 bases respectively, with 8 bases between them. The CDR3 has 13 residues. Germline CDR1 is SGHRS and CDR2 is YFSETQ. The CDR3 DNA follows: TGCGCCAGCAGCTTGCACGAAGAAGATACGCAGTATTTT. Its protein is CASSLHEEDTQYF.

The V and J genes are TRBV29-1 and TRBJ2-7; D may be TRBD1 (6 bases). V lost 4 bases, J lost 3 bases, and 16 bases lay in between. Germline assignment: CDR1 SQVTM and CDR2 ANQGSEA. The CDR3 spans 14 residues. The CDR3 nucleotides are TGCAGCGTTGGGTATTGGACAGAGATCTACGAGCAGTACTTC. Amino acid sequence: CSVGYWTEIYEQYF.